Listed below are T cell receptor beta chains from one sample, sequenced in a study of CD8 T cells in ankylosing spondylitis. From the 5' RACE reads, TCRdb called clonotypes with MiXCR, one entry per CDR3 protein. Of some 220,000 distinct CDR3 sequences listed, 8% to 11% are singletons. Sequenced sample: blood, either unsorted or a sorted T cell fraction (not recorded which). Source of these receptors: a male donor with ankylosing spondylitis or in good health (not recorded which). The CDR3 runs from the conserved cysteine through the conserved F or W. The D gene is left open where the match is weak. Clone size is stated in some rows and not others, as once, few, many or a class when expanded.

>TRBJ2-1|TRBV7-9|.|.
TGTGCCAGCAGCGAGACTACGACCTACAATGAGCAGTTCTTC
CASSETTTYNEQFF
>TRBJ2-7|TRBV30|.|.
TGTGCCTGGAGGGGGACACCTAGAAACGAGCAGTACTTC
CAWRGTPRNEQYF
>TRBJ1-5|TRBV5-6|TRBD1|.
TGTGCCAGCAGCGCCGGGACAGGGAATCAGCCCCAGCATTTT
CASSAGTGNQPQHF
>TRBJ1-6|TRBV9|.|many
TGTGCCAGCAGCCCTTCCACGGGGACGAATTCACCCCTCCACTTT
CASSPSTGTNSPLHF
>TRBJ2-7|TRBV12-3/TRBV12-4|.|.
TGTGCCATTAAGCGAGACTACGAGCAGTACTTC
CAIKRDYEQYF
>TRBJ1-2|TRBV20-1|.|many
TGCAGTGCTAGAGCGGCAGCGACCTATGGCTACACCTTC
CSARAAATYGYTF
>TRBJ2-1|TRBV5-1|TRBD2|many
TGCGCCAGCAGCTATACTAGCGGAACGTACAATGAGCAGTTCTTC
CASSYTSGTYNEQFF
>TRBJ1-4|TRBV29-1|TRBD1|.
TGCAGCGTTGCGGGACAGGGGAATGAAAAACTGTTTTTT
CSVAGQGNEKLFF
>TRBJ2-7|TRBV4-1|TRBD2|.
TGCGCCAGCAGCCAAGAGGCTAGCGGGAGATCCTACGAGCAGTACTTC
CASSQEASGRSYEQYF
>TRBJ1-5|TRBV7-9|.|.
TGTGCCAGCAGCTTAGCCGGGGTAAGAAATCAGCCCCAGCATTTT
CASSLAGVRNQPQHF
>TRBJ2-2|TRBV5-1|TRBD1|few
TGCGCCAGCAGCCGCTCGACAGGGCCGAACACCGGGGAGCTGTTTTTT
CASSRSTGPNTGELFF
>TRBJ2-3|TRBV16|.|many
TGTGCCAGCAGCGTCCCTAAGAGTACGCAGTATTTT
CASSVPKSTQYF
>TRBJ2-2|TRBV29-1|.|many
TGCAGCCCCTTCGAGTGGGGGGGCATCAGCACCGGGGAGCTGTTTTTT
CSPFEWGGISTGELFF
>TRBJ2-3|TRBV5-1|.|many
TGCGCCAGCAGCTTGGGTAATCAGGGGTCCACAGATACGCAGTATTTT
CASSLGNQGSTDTQYF
>TRBJ2-5|TRBV7-2|.|many
TGTGCCAGCAGCTTCGGGGAAGAGACCCAGTACTTC
CASSFGEETQYF
>TRBJ1-1|TRBV20-1|.|.
TGCAGTGCGCGCCGACCGGACGACACTGAAGCTTTCTTT
CSARRPDDTEAFF
>TRBJ2-1|TRBV5-1|.|many
TGCGCCAGCAGCTTCGGGACTGGCAATGAGCAGTTCTTC
CASSFGTGNEQFF
>TRBJ2-7|TRBV6-1|.|many
TGTGCCAGCAGTGCAACCCCCGGCGGGGACTCCTACGAGCAGTACTTC
CASSATPGGDSYEQYF
>TRBJ1-5|TRBV6-1|.|.
TGTGCCAGCAGTGAAAGGGGGAGCAATCAGCCCCAGCATTTT
CASSERGSNQPQHF
>TRBJ1-5|TRBV5-1|TRBD1|.
TGCGCCAGCAGTCTTACAGGGGTTAGCAATCAGCCCCAGCATTTT
CASSLTGVSNQPQHF
>TRBJ2-3|TRBV4-1|.|many
TGCGCCAGCAGCCACAGAGAACAACGACTCCGCACAGATACGCAGTATTTT
CASSHREQRLRTDTQYF
>TRBJ1-4|TRBV7-9|TRBD1|few
TGTGCCAGCAGCCATGGACAGGGGACTAGGACTAATGAAAAACTGTTTTTT
CASSHGQGTRTNEKLFF
>TRBJ2-3|TRBV20-1|TRBD2|many
TGCAGTGCCAGCACTAGCGGGCCAGATACGCAGTATTTT
CSASTSGPDTQYF
>TRBJ2-3|TRBV29-1|.|many
TGCAGCGTTGAGGTTGATCCAGATACGCAGTATTTT
CSVEVDPDTQYF
>TRBJ1-1|TRBV4-2|.|many
TGTGCCAGCAGCCAAGTGGGGGGAAACACTGAAGCTTTCTTT
CASSQVGGNTEAFF
>TRBJ2-5|TRBV6-5|.|many
TGTGCCAGCAGTTACGCGCAGGGCCAGGGGACCCAGTACTTC
CASSYAQGQGTQYF
>TRBJ2-7|TRBV4-1|TRBD2|few
TGCGCCAGCAGCCCGGGGACTATGTACGAGCAGTACTTC
CASSPGTMYEQYF
>TRBJ1-4|TRBV20-1|.|many
TGCAGTGCTAGTATTCCGGGGAATGAAAAACTGTTTTTT
CSASIPGNEKLFF
>TRBJ2-2|TRBV29-1|.|many
TGCAGCGTTGCGAGAAGCGCGAACACCGGGGAGCTGTTTTTT
CSVARSANTGELFF
>TRBJ2-1|TRBV4-2|.|few
TGTGCCAGCAGCCGGGAGTCGGACAATGAGCAGTTCTTC
CASSRESDNEQFF
>TRBJ1-3|TRBV2|TRBD1|many
TGTGCCAGTGACGGACAGGGTCAAGGAAACACCATATATTTT
CASDGQGQGNTIYF
>TRBJ2-3|TRBV4-1|.|many
TGCGCCAGCTCCCACTGGGCAGGGGTAGTAGGGGATACGCAGTATTTT
CASSHWAGVVGDTQYF
>TRBJ2-3|TRBV20-1|TRBD2|many
TGCAGTGCTGGGACTAGCGGGGCCGCTCTTAGCACAGATACGCAGTATTTT
CSAGTSGAALSTDTQYF
>TRBJ2-1|TRBV15|.|many
TGTGCCACCAGCCAAAACGGACTGGCGTACAATGAGCAGTTCTTC
CATSQNGLAYNEQFF
>TRBJ2-7|TRBV5-1|.|many
TGCGCCAGCAGCTTGGGTCAGGGAAGGGGCGAGCAGTACTTC
CASSLGQGRGEQYF
>TRBJ2-4|TRBV5-7|TRBD1|.
TGTGCCAGCTTTTGCCGGACAGGGTCCTTACTAGCCAAAAACATTCAGTACTTC
CASFCRTGSLLAKNIQYF